The 8 T cell receptor beta chains listed next were all sequenced from one sample in a study of PD-L1 blockade in urothelial cancer. Assay used: immunoSEQ multiplex PCR; TCRdb lists only in-frame clones, some missing. Among around 45,000 clones, about 87% were seen once, and the ten largest hold 3.5% to 5%. The material sequenced was PBMCs, taken around atezolizumab (anti-PD-L1) treatment. Receptors were obtained from a man aged 80 or over with urothelial cancer.

J is TRBJ2-5 and V is TRBV4-1; tentatively, D is TRBD2 (6 bases). Per germline, CDR1 MGHRA and CDR2 YSYEKL. Trimming cost V 0 bases and J 1 base, with 9 bases left between them. CDR3 length equals 15 residues. CDR3 coding DNA: TGCGCCAGCAGCCAAGATCCGGGGGTCCAAGAGACCCAGTACTTC. Residues: CASSQDPGVQETQYF.

This chain uses TRBV9 with TRBJ2-1, with TRBD1 matching 7 bases. The trim removed 5 bases at V and 10 bases at J, leaving 18 bases unmatched. The V gene's germline CDR1 is SGDLS and CDR2 YYNGEE. The CDR3 spans 16 residues. CDR3 nucleotide sequence: TGTGCCAGCAGTAAGTCCACAGGCACATTACAGGGGGAGCAGTTCTTC. Translating it yields CASSKSTGTLQGEQFF. The entire variable domain, with the rest obtained from reference TRBV9 and TRBJ2-1, is as follows: DSGVTQTPKHLITATGQRVTLRCSPRSGDLSVYWYQQSLDQGLQFLIQYYNGEERAKGNILERFSAQQFPDLHSELNLSSLELGDSALYFCASSKSTGTLQGEQFFGPGTRLTVL.

The V and J genes are TRBV28 and TRBJ1-1; possible D gene TRBD1, 6 bases. There are 14 residues in the CDR3. CDR1 is MDHEN and CDR2 is SYDVKM in the germline V gene. V lost 6 bases to trimming and J lost 3 bases, with 14 bases between them. The CDR3 protein is CASSLGTTYTEAFF. The CDR3 DNA follows: TGTGCCAGCAGCCTCGGGACAACCTACACTGAAGCTTTCTTT.

This sequence joins TRBV30 and TRBJ2-1, with 7 bases aligning to TRBD1. The J segment lost 8 bases and the V segment lost 2 bases, leaving 6 bases of the junction unmatched. From germline, CDR1 is GTSNPN and CDR2 SVGIG (reference sequence). This CDR3 is 13 amino acids long. Here the CDR3 reads CAWSTQGLDEQFF. As DNA, the CDR3 is TGTGCCTGGAGTACACAGGGGCTCGATGAGCAGTTCTTC.

The rearrangement uses TRBV5-1 and TRBJ2-7; 7 bases line up with TRBD1. Germline CDR1 and CDR2: SGHRS and YFSETQ. This CDR3 has 13 amino acids. V shed 4 bases, J shed 7 bases, and the junction held 8 bases outside the gene matches. CDR3 amino acids: CASSKNRGGEQYF. CDR3 coding DNA: TGCGCCAGCAGCAAAAACAGGGGTGGAGAGCAGTACTTC.

V gene TRBV6-5 combines with J gene TRBJ1-2; 7 positions agree with TRBD1. This CDR3 comprises 14 residues. Germline CDR1 MNHEY, CDR2 SVGAGI. The V gene end was trimmed by 5 bases and the J gene end by 3 bases; junction bases not matched to a gene: 6. CDR3 sequence reads: CASSLGRGDYGYTF. DNA of the CDR3: TGTGCCAGCAGTCTCGGCAGGGGGGACTATGGCTACACCTTC.

This sequence joins TRBV28 and TRBJ2-6; a possible D gene is TRBD1 (6 bases). The CDR3 extends over 13 amino acids. Looked up from germline, CDR1 is MDHEN and CDR2 is SYDVKM. Trimming stripped 9 bases from V and 5 bases from J, with 11 bases between. This CDR3 is CASNGGRANVLTF. In DNA, the CDR3 is TGTGCCAGTAATGGGGGCAGGGCCAACGTCCTGACTTTC.

J is TRBJ1-5 and V is TRBV5-5; 7 bases match TRBD1. CDR3 size: 15 residues. V gave up 4 bases and J gave up 3 bases; unmatched junction bases: 7. In germline, CDR1 is SGHKS, CDR2 YYEKEE (reference sequence). In nucleotides, the CDR3 is TGTGCCAGCAGCCGGTCGGACAGGACCAATCAGCCCCAGCATTTT. Translating gives CASSRSDRTNQPQHF.